This note documents a single T cell receptor beta chain sequence. What it binds is unknown. The data originate from a study of beta chain features in type 1 diabetes. Stem cell-like memory, regulatory, central memory and naive CD4+ cells were sorted via CD45RO/CCR7/CD25/CD127/CD95/CD27. Every sorted population was more than 95% pure. Every bit of the isolated RNA underwent reverse transcription, so sequencing read expressed TCRB transcripts. The data were produced by immunoSEQ multiplex PCR, yet TCRdb's version contains in-frame clones alone and is incomplete. The sample records more than 550,000 clones, around 15% being singletons. V was clipped by 7 bases and J by 5 bases, with 18 bases between them. Germline V gene lookup returns CDR1 MDHEN and CDR2 SYDVKM. There are 14 residues in the CDR3. Findings and caveats of the study: Patients with type 1 diabetes carried fewer insertions and had more deletions at their VDJ junctions. The naive, central memory and Treg TCRB repertoires showed an apparent similarity that was greater among patients than among healthy donors. Within each of all four CD4+ subsets, Type 1 diabetes patients had TCRB CDR3s that were moderately but significantly shorter.

The source of this sequence is a man aged 18 to 30 with type 1 diabetes. Sequencing was performed on naive CD4+ T cells from blood. The chain has TRBV28 and TRBJ2-7, with a weak D call TRBD2 (7 bases). The CDR3, as DNA: TGTGCCAGCATATCCGCCGGGGGGCCCCACGAGCAGTACTTC. Amino acids: CASISAGGPHEQYF.